This T cell receptor beta chain derives from a study of T cell responses to AZD1222 COVID-19 vaccine. General observations from the study: Donors were mostly white British, more females; clonal diversity possibly underestimated. Nearly half of spike-specific TCRs reportedly go after variant regions that carry no mutations.

Germline V gives CDR1 SEHNR, CDR2 FQNEAQ (reference sequence). Germline trimming cut 5 bases from V and 6 bases from J; bases unmatched to any gene: 7. The CDR3 is 15 residues long. Here immunoSEQ multiplex PCR was the method, and the copy in TCRdb shows in-frame clones only, minus some. Of roughly 120,000 clones listed, around 87% were seen once; the top ten hold around 4%. Comments on this clone: What it recognizes is unknown.

The genes are TRBV7-9 and TRBJ2-7; 13 nucleotides line up with TRBD2. The TCR sequence derives from an adult who received the AZD1222 COVID-19 vaccine. The sequences come from peripheral blood, collected 28 days after the second AZD1222 dose. The DNA for the CDR3 is TGTGCCAGCAGCCCCCCGGGACTAGCGGGATCCGAGCAGTACTTC. It yields the protein CASSPPGLAGSEQYF.